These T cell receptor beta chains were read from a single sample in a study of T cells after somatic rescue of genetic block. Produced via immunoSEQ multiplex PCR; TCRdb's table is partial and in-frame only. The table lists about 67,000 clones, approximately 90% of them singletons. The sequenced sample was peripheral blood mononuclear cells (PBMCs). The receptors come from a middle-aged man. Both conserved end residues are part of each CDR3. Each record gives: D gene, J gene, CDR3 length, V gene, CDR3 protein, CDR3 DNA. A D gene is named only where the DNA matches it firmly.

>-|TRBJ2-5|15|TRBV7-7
CASSPVGVQQETQYF
TGTGCTAGCAGTCCCGTCGGGGTTCAACAAGAGACCCAGTACTTC
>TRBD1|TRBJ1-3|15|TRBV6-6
CASSYTGGSGNTIYF
TGTGCCAGCAGTTATACAGGGGGCTCTGGAAACACCATATATTTT
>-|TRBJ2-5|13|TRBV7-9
CASSKGGEETQYF
TGTGCCAGCAGCAAAGGGGGGGAGGAGACCCAGTACTTC
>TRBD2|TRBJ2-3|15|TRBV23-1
CASSLRTSSADTQYF
TGCGCCAGCAGTCTAAGGACTAGCTCCGCAGATACGCAGTATTTT
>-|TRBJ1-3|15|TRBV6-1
CASSEGEGSGNTIYF
TGTGCCAGCAGTGAAGGCGAGGGATCTGGAAACACCATATATTTT
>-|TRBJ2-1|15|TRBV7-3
CASSLASRAYNEQFF
TGTGCCAGCAGCTTAGCCAGCAGGGCCTACAATGAGCAGTTCTTC
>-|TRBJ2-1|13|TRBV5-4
CASSLVPENEQFF
TGTGCCAGCAGCTTGGTTCCCGAAAATGAGCAGTTCTTC
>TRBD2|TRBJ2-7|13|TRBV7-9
CASSAALADEQYF
TGTGCCAGCAGCGCCGCCCTAGCGGACGAGCAGTACTTC
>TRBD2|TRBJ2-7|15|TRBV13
CASSFPSGRSYEQYF
TGTGCCAGCAGCTTCCCTAGCGGGAGGTCCTACGAGCAGTACTTC
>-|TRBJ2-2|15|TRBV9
CASSVGSTNTGELFF
TGTGCCAGCAGCGTAGGCAGTACGAACACCGGGGAGCTGTTTTTT